This T cell receptor beta chain comes out of a study of beta chain features in type 1 diabetes. V was shortened by 5 bases and J by 6 bases, with 13 bases between the two germline ends. Germline V lookup: CDR1 LNHDA, CDR2 SQIVND (reference sequence). The CDR3 is 13 amino acids. As concerns this clone: Its matching antigen is unknown.

TCRB transcripts that were expressed got sequenced, as all of the isolated RNA had been reverse transcribed. Only in-frame clones appear in the TCRdb table, and some are missing; sequencing was by immunoSEQ multiplex PCR. This repertoire shows 240,000 or so clones, around 14% found once; its top ten account for around 0.019%. Blood was drawn once from each donor into heparinised tubes. The draws averaged approximately 110 mL. CD45RO/CCR7/CD25/CD127/CD95/CD27 sorting isolated CD4+ naive, central memory, regulatory and stem cell-like memory cells. Findings of the study overall: Small HLA sub-analyses could not settle whether HLA shapes TCRB rearrangement. Significant though moderate, a shortening of TCRB CDR3s appeared in all four CD4+ subsets of Type 1 diabetes patients. When VDJ junctions were examined, type 1 diabetes patients showed fewer insertions and more deletions.

The clonotype was recovered from a man younger than 40 with type 1 diabetes. Sequencing used naive CD4+ T cells from blood. This chain connects TRBV19 to TRBJ2-5; possible D gene TRBD2, 6 bases. The CDR3 here is CASSVSSEKTQYF. The DNA for the CDR3 is TGTGCCAGTAGTGTTTCTAGCGAGAAGACCCAGTACTTC.